This T cell receptor (beta chain) is drawn from a study of T-cell reconstitution after alpha-beta-depleted transplantation in children. Overall study findings and caveats: Reportedly, roughly two months post-transplant, alpha-beta T cells arose from several hundred expanded graft clones.

The CDR3 runs to 15 residues. The germline V gene encodes CDR1 SGHTA and CDR2 FQGTGA. After removal of 3 bases from V and 4 bases from J, the junction contained 4 bases not matched to a gene. This clonotype was detected ten times or more. Its antigen is not identified. This sample's TCRbeta library carried unique molecular identifier barcodes. MiXCR, applied by TCRdb to the PCR reads, yields one record per CDR3 protein. Of about 170,000 distinct CDR3 sequences in the sample, 11% are singletons; the top ten hold approximately 13%. The sequence was collected from a boy aged 2-15 years with acute myeloid leukemia, due to receive a stem cell transplant. Material: PBMCs, obtained before TCRalphabeta/CD19-depleted stem cell transplant. The J gene is TRBJ2-3, the V gene TRBV7-3; 10 nucleotides agree with TRBD2. The CDR3 DNA reads TGTGCCAGCAGCTTCCTAGCGGGAGCAGCAGATACGCAGTATTTT. Translation gives CASSFLAGAADTQYF.